This TCR beta chain appears in the sequencing data of a study of blood T cell repertoires in COVID-19 (dated by TCRdb to between 2020 and 2021). With regard to the full study: Samples covering the acute and convalescent phases of COVID-19 were provided by collaborators in the United States, Italy and Spain. The prospective study material was composed of cDNA or gDNA derived from T cells, B-cell-depleted T cells, or PBMCs. The repertoires were released in a freely available public database intended as a resource for research on the immune response to SARS-CoV-2. Samples were obtained from the ongoing ImmuneRACE study (first 160 participants) and from about 1,300 subjects provided by 6 global collaborators. Where HLA class I and class II types were available, the types were taken from metadata supplied by the sample provider, not from assay-based typing. The sample metadata nearly always contained a de-identified subject ID, COVID-19 status, age in years and sex. Deeply sampled blood TCRbeta repertoires from subjects exposed to, actively infected with, or recovered from COVID-19 were included in the dataset.

The full study reports these points: How much clinical and demographic metadata was included differed by source and by participant, and the metadata was provided uncurated.

TCRbeta CDR3 regions were amplified from genomic DNA by means of the immunoSEQ Assay, a bias-controlled multiplex PCR. Regarding the original processing steps: Within the assay, amplification of reference gene primers was used to estimate how many nucleated cells each sample contained. To quantify the absolute abundance of each unique TCRbeta CDR3 rearrangement, sequence reads were collapsed and filtered. Productive Simpson clonality was computed per sample as the square root of Simpson's diversity index over productive rearrangements. TCRdb retrieved this table from immuneACCESS and kept in-frame rearrangements only. Not all clones are present; in checked studies, unresolved V genes account for under half, and no reason is known for the remainder. V and J calls and clone size come straight from that table; D and trimming were deduced from the DNA. Counted in this sample were about 59,000 clones; approximately 80% of them appeared once. The top ten clonotypes cover 6.5% to 8.5% of the sample.

Its CDR3 holds 15 amino acids, cysteine through phenylalanine. The sequence is cut down to CDR3 DNA, 45 bases in frame from base 1. Sequences SGHTA (CDR1) and FQGNSA (CDR2) are obtained from the germline V gene. A distance of 11 bases separates the germline ends of V and J, which lose 1 base and 7 bases respectively. The collaborating institutions used their own protocols to collect whole blood in K2EDTA tubes. Collaborator samples were shipped for TCRbeta analysis as frozen whole blood, isolated PBMCs, or DNA extracted from either sample type. This clone has more than one count but fewer than ten. Its antigen remains unidentified. Per-base quality was not reported, and no clone a single base away is much larger than it.

Rearrangement joined TRBV7-2 to TRBJ1-6; the D gene remains uncertain. The source is a man in his 60s with acute or convalescent COVID-19. Sequenced sample: peripheral blood. Here is the DNA: TGTGCCAGCAGCTTAGAGTATAGTTCAAATTCACCCCTCCACTTT. This sequence encodes CASSLEYSSNSPLHF.